The 12 T cell receptor beta chains given below trace back to one sample, sequenced in a study of blood T cell repertoires in COVID-19. Generated by immunoSEQ multiplex PCR, the TCRdb table keeps only in-frame clones and is missing some. Of about 240,000 clones in the sample, roughly four fifths were seen once. The sample consisted of peripheral blood. These receptors originate from a woman older than 75 with acute or convalescent COVID-19.

The chain uses TRBV6-6 and TRBJ1-4; D is perhaps TRBD1 (6 bases). CDR1 is MNHNY and CDR2 is SVGAGI in the germline V gene (reference sequence). The CDR3 length is 15 residues. Trimming shortened V by 1 base and J by 8 bases, and 14 bases separated the two germline ends. The CDR3 loop is CASSYFAGEGEKLFF. CDR3 nucleotide sequence: TGTGCCAGCAGTTACTTTGCAGGGGAGGGAGAAAAACTGTTTTTT.

The rearrangement joins TRBV7-3 to TRBJ2-6; 9 bases are a match to TRBD1. Germline V gives CDR1 SGHTA, CDR2 FQGTGA. The CDR3 is 18 amino acids. J gave up 0 bases and V 2 bases, and 5 bases lay outside the gene matches. The CDR3 nucleotides read TGTGCCAGCAGCTTAGGGACAGGGTACCCCTCTGGGGCCAACGTCCTGACTTTC. Amino acid sequence: CASSLGTGYPSGANVLTF. The complete variable domain, with remaining parts taken from reference TRBV7-3 and TRBJ2-6, reads GAGVSQTPSNKVTEKGKYVELRCDPISGHTALYWYRQSLGQGPEFLIYFQGTGAADDSGLPNDRFFAVRPEGSVSTLKIQRTERGDSAVYLCASSLGTGYPSGANVLTFGAGSRLTVL.

The table lists this clone with a count of one. The rearrangement links TRBV7-2 to TRBJ2-7, with 9 positions matching TRBD1. Germline CDR1 and CDR2: SGHTA and FQGNSA. The CDR3 has 15 residues. Trimming took 1 base from V and 4 from J; bases not matched to a gene: 5. CDR3 sequence (DNA): TGTGCCAGCAGCTTAGTAGGGACAGGGCTTTACGAGCAGTACTTC. Amino acid sequence: CASSLVGTGLYEQYF.

The chain is built from TRBV21-1 and TRBJ2-7; the DNA was not compared with TRBD1, the D call given in the table. TRBV21-1 is tagged as a pseudogene. This CDR3 is 18 amino acids long. The CDR3 DNA follows: TGTGCCAGCAGCAATGGGGGCGCGGACAGAAGTTGCTCCTACGAGCAGTACTTC. Amino acids: CASSNGGADRSCSYEQYF.

V gene TRBV6-1 combines with J gene TRBJ1-2, with D possibly matching TRBD1 (6 bases). This CDR3 is 13 amino acids long. V shed 3 bases and J shed 5 bases, with 10 bases lying between them. Germline V CDR1 and CDR2: MNHNS, SASEGT. The CDR3 loop is CASSDLQGYGYTF. The CDR3 DNA reads as TGTGCCAGCAGTGACCTCCAGGGGTATGGCTACACCTTC.

In its sample, this clone was seen a few times. The chain carries TRBV2 and TRBJ1-5; D perhaps matches TRBD1 (6 bases). The V gene lost 6 bases and the J gene lost 7 bases, with 19 bases spanning the gap. Per germline, CDR1 SNHLY and CDR2 FYNNEI. The CDR3 totals 15 residues. The CDR3 region has the DNA TGTGCCAGCAGCCCTGAGCGGGGGCATGGGCAGCCCCAGCATTTT. It yields the protein CASSPERGHGQPQHF.

The chain is built from TRBV2 and TRBJ1-6; D is uncertain. The CDR3 has 14 residues. V was pared by 4 bases and J by 7 bases, with 11 bases between. The germline V gene encodes CDR1 SNHLY and CDR2 FYNNEI. The CDR3 is CASSVLQTNSPLHF. Written as DNA, the CDR3 is TGTGCCAGCAGTGTCCTACAGACAAATTCACCCCTCCACTTT.

About this clone itself: Sequence at one end of the junction differs from germline and may be a read error. This chain links TRBV7-7 with TRBJ1-3; D gene ambiguous. This CDR3 has 14 residues. Germline values: CDR1 SSHAT, CDR2 FNYEAQ (reference sequence). Here the CDR3 reads CASSPGVAGNTIYF. The CDR3 nucleotides read TGTGCTAGCAGCCCCGGTGTCGCTGGAAACACCATATATTTT. The whole variable domain, remainder taken from reference TRBV7-7 and TRBJ1-3, is GAGVSQSPRYKVTKRGQDVTLRCDPISSHATLYWYQQALGQGPEFLTYFNYEAQPDKSGLPSDRFSAERPEGSISTLTIQRTEQRDSAMYRCASSPGVAGNTIYFGEGSWLTVV.

This chain links TRBV7-9 with TRBJ2-5, with 10 nucleotides matching TRBD1. V was clipped by 4 bases and J by 4 bases; unmatched bases: 6. The CDR3 runs 15 residues. The germline V gene has CDR1 SEHNR and CDR2 FQNEAQ (reference sequence). The DNA for the CDR3 is TGTGCCAGCAGCTCGACAGGGGGCCTAGGAGAGACCCAGTACTTC. Translating it yields CASSSTGGLGETQYF. Full variable domain (outside the CDR3, taken from reference TRBV7-9 and TRBJ2-5): DTGVSQNPRHKITKRGQNVTFRCDPISEHNRLYWYRQTLGQGPEFLTYFQNEAQLEKSRLLSDRFSAERPKGSFSTLEIQRTEQGDSAMYLCASSSTGGLGETQYFGPGTRLLVL.

This chain joins TRBV30 and TRBJ1-5; TRBD1 matches 8 bases. This CDR3 is built from 18 residues. Germline V gene data show CDR1 as GTSNPN and CDR2 as SVGIG (reference sequence). Trimming took 2 bases from V and 3 from J; bases not matched to a gene: 15. This chain's CDR3 is CAWSPNDRGGGDNQPQHF. In DNA, the CDR3 is TGTGCCTGGAGTCCTAATGACAGGGGTGGTGGAGACAATCAGCCCCAGCATTTT. The full variable domain, completed using reference TRBV30 and TRBJ1-5, is SQTIHQWPATLVQPVGSPLSLECTVEGTSNPNLYWYRQAAGRGLQLLFYSVGIGQISSEVPQNLSASRPQDRQFILSSKKLLLSDSGFYLCAWSPNDRGGGDNQPQHFGDGTRLSIL.

The chain is built from TRBV5-1 and TRBJ1-1; D is unclear. The CDR3 length is 14 residues. Germline lookup yields CDR1 SGHRS and CDR2 YFSETQ. Trimming pared 0 bases from V and 1 base from J, leaving 7 bases between. This CDR3 is CASSLAGANTEAFF. The DNA for the CDR3 is TGCGCCAGCAGCTTGGCGGGAGCGAACACTGAAGCTTTCTTT.

The CDR3 sequence is CASSYGDFDRGTNEQFF. In DNA, the CDR3 is TGTGCCAGCAGTTACGGGGACTTTGACAGGGGAACCAATGAGCAGTTCTTC. V usage is TRBV6-2 or TRBV6-3 and J usage is TRBJ2-1; 8 bases are a match to TRBD1. This CDR3 region has 17 residues. V trimming: 2 bases; J trimming: 6 bases; junction bases outside the gene matches: 12. Germline CDR1 MNHEY, CDR2 SVGEGT.